This T cell receptor beta chain was recorded in a study of shared clonotypes between healthy human individuals. Only in-frame clones appear in the TCRdb table, and some are missing; sequencing was by immunoSEQ multiplex PCR. The data show more than 2,000,000 clones, approximately 93% seen once. This clone came up once. The CDR3 extends over 15 amino acids. The germline gives CDR1 MDHEN, CDR2 SYDVKM. V gave up 8 bases and J gave up 5 bases; unmatched junction bases: 11. Specimen: naive CD4+ T cells from PBMCs. Subset indicated: CD45RA+ positively selected. The J gene is TRBJ2-5, the V gene TRBV28; the match to TRBD1 covers 10 bases. The TCR sequence derives from a man aged 18 to 29 in good health. Some clones in this sample may be carry-over from other donors' samples. CDR3 amino acids: CASADRGLGGETQYF. The CDR3 DNA is TGTGCCAGCGCCGACAGGGGGCTGGGTGGCGAGACCCAGTACTTC.